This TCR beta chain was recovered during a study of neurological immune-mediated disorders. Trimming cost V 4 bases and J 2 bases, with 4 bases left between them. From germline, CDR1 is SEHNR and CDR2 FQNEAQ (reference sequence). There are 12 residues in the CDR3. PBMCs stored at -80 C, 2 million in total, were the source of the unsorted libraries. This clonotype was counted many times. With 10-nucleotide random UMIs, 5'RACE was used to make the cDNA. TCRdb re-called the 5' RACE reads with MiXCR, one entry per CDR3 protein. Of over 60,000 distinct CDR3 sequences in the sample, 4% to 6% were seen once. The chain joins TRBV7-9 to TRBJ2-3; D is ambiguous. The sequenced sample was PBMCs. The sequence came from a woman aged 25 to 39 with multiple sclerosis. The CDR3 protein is CASSSNTDTQYF. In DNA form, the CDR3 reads TGTGCCAGCAGCTCGAACACAGATACGCAGTATTTT.